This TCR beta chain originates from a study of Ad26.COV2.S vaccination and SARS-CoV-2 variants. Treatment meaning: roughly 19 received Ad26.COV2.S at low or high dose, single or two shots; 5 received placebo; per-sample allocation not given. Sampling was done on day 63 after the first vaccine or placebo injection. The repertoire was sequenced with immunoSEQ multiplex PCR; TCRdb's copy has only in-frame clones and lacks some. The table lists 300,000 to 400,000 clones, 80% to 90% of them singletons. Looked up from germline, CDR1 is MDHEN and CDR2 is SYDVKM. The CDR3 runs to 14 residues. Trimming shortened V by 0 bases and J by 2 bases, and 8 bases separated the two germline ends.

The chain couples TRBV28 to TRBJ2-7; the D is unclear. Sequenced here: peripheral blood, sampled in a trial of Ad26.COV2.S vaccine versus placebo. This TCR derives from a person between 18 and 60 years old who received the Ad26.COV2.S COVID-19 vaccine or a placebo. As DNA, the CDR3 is TGTGCCAGCAGTTTATGGGGCCCACCCTACGAGCAGTACTTC. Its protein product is CASSLWGPPYEQYF. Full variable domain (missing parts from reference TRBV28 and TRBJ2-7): DVKVTQSSRYLVKRTGEKVFLECVQDMDHENMFWYRQDPGLGLRLIYFSYDVKMKEKGDIPEGYSVSREKKERFSLILESASTNQTSMYLCASSLWGPPYEQYFGPGTRLTVT.